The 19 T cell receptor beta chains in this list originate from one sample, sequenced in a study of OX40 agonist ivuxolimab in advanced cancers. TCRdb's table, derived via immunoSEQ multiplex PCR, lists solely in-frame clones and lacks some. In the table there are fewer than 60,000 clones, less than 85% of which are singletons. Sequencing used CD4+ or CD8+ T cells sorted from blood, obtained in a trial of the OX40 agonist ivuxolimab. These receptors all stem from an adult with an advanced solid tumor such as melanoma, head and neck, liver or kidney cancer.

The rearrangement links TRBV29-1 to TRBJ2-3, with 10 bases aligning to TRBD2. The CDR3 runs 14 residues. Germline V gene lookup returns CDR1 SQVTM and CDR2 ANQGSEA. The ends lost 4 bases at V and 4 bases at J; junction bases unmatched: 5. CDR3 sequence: CSVAEAGGPDTQYF. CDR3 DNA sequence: TGCAGCGTTGCGGAAGCGGGGGGGCCAGATACGCAGTATTTT.

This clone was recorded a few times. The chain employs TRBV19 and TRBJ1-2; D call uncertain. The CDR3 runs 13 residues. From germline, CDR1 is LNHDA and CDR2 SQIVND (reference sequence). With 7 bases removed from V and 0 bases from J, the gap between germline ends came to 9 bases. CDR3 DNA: TGTGCCAGTACGAGGCGATCTAACTATGGCTACACCTTC. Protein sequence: CASTRRSNYGYTF.

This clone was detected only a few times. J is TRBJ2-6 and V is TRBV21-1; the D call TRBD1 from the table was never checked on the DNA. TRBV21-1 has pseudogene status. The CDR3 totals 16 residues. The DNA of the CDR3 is TGTGCCAGCAGCGGTCAAGACAGGGCTGGGGCCAACGTCCTGACTTTC. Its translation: CASSGQDRAGANVLTF.

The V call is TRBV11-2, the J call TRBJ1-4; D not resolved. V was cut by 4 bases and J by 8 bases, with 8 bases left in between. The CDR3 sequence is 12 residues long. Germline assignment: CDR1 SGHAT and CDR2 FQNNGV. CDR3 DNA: TGTGCCAGCAGCTCTACGGGGGAAAAACTGTTTTTT. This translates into CASSSTGEKLFF.

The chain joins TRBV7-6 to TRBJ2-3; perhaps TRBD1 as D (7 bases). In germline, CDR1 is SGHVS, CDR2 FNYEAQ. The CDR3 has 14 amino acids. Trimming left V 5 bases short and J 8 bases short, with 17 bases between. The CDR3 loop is CASSPDRAEGTQYF. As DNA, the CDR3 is TGTGCCAGCAGCCCCGACAGGGCGGAGGGTACGCAGTATTTT.

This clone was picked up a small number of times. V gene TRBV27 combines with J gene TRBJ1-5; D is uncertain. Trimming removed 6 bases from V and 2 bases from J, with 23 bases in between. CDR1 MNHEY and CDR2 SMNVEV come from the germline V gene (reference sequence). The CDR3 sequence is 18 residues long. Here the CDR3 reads CASSSGSTVPLGNQPQHF. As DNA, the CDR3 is TGTGCCAGCAGCAGTGGGTCAACAGTCCCCCTGGGCAATCAGCCCCAGCATTTT.

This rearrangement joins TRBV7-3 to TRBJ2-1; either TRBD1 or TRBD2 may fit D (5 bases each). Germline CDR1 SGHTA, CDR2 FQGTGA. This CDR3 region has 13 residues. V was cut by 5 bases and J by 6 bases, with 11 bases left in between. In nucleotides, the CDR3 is TGTGCCAGCAGCCTCATAGGGACCAATGAGCAGTTCTTC. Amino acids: CASSLIGTNEQFF.

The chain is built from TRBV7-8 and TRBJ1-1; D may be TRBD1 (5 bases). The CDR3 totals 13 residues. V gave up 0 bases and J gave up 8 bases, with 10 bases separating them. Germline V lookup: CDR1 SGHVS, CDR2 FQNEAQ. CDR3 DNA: TGTGCCAGCAGCTTAGCGGCGGGGGGGGAAGCTTTCTTT. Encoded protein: CASSLAAGGEAFF.

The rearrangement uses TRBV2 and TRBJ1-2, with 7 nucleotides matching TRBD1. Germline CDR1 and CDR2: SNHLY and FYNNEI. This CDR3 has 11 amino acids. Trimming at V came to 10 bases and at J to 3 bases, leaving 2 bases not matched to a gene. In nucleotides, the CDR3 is TGTGCCATCACAGGGGACTATGGCTACACCTTC. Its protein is CAITGDYGYTF.

The CDR3 loop reads CAWSEEVRGQGGNSPLHF. The CDR3 DNA follows: TGTGCCTGGAGTGAAGAGGTACGAGGACAGGGAGGGAATTCACCCCTCCACTTT. The chain combines TRBV30 with TRBJ1-6, with 8 bases that match TRBD1. The CDR3 totals 18 residues. From germline, CDR1 is GTSNPN and CDR2 SVGIG (reference sequence). The V gene end was trimmed by 1 base and the J gene end by 7 bases; junction bases not matched to a gene: 15.

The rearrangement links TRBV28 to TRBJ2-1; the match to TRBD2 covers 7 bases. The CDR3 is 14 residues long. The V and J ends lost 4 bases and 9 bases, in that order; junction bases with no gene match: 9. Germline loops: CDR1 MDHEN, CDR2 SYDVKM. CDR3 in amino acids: CASSWLGLDLEQFF. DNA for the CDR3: TGTGCCAGCAGTTGGTTAGGACTAGATCTTGAGCAGTTCTTC. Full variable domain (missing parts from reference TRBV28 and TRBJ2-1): DVKVTQSSRYLVKRTGEKVFLECVQDMDHENMFWYRQDPGLGLRLIYFSYDVKMKEKGDIPEGYSVSREKKERFSLILESASTNQTSMYLCASSWLGLDLEQFFGPGTRLTVL.

CDR3 sequence (DNA): TGTGCCAGCAGCGTCGGGGAATTGGATGGCTACACCTTC. Protein product: CASSVGELDGYTF. V gene TRBV9 combines with J gene TRBJ1-2; D gene ambiguous. This CDR3 comprises 13 residues. V gave up 2 bases and J gave up 6 bases, with 11 bases separating them. The germline CDR1 and CDR2 sequences are SGDLS and YYNGEE. The complete variable domain, with remaining parts taken from reference TRBV9 and TRBJ1-2, reads DSGVTQTPKHLITATGQRVTLRCSPRSGDLSVYWYQQSLDQGLQFLIQYYNGEERAKGNILERFSAQQFPDLHSELNLSSLELGDSALYFCASSVGELDGYTFGSGTRLTVV.

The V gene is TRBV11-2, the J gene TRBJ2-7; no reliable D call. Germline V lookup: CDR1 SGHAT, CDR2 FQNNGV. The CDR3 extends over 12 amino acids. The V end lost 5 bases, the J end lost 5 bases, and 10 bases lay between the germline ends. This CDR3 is CASSQRWDEQYV. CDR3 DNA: TGTGCCAGCAGCCAAAGGTGGGACGAGCAGTACGTC.

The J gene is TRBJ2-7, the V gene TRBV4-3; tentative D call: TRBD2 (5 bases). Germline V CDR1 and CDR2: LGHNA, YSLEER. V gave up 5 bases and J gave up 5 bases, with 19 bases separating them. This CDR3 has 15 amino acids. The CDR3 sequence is CASSLDWAVNNEQYF. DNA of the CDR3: TGCGCCAGCAGCTTGGACTGGGCAGTGAATAACGAGCAGTACTTC.

CDR3: CATRGGRAGHLREKLFF. As DNA, the CDR3 is TGTGCTACTCGGGGGGGGCGCGCGGGACACCTCCGAGAAAAACTGTTTTTT. The V and J genes are TRBV2 and TRBJ1-4; tentatively, D is TRBD1 (6 bases). The CDR3 is 17 amino acids. Germline V CDR1 and CDR2: SNHLY, FYNNEI. Variable domain in full (rest from reference TRBV2 and TRBJ1-4): EPEVTQTPSHQVTQMGQEVILRCVPISNHLYFYWYRQILGQKVEFLVSFYNNEISEKSEIFDDQFSVERPDGSNFTLKIRSTKLEDSAMYFCATRGGRAGHLREKLFFGSGTQLSVL.

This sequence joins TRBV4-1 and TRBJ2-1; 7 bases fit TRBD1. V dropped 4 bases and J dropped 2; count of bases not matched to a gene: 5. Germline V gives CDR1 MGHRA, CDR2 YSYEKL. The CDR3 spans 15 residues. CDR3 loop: CASSLRQGPYNEQFF. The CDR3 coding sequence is TGCGCCAGCAGCCTGAGACAGGGTCCCTACAATGAGCAGTTCTTC.

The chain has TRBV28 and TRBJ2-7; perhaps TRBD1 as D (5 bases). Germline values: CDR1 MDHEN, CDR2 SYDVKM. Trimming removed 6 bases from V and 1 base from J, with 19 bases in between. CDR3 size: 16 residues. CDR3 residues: CASSTPQQVPSYEQYF. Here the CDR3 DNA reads TGTGCCAGCAGCACTCCTCAACAGGTGCCTTCCTACGAGCAGTACTTC.

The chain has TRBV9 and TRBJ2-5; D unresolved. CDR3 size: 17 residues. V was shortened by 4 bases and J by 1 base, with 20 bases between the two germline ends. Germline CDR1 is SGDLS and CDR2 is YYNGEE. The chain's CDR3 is CASSPKESAILQETQYF. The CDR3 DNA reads TGTGCCAGCAGCCCAAAGGAATCAGCGATACTCCAAGAGACCCAGTACTTC.

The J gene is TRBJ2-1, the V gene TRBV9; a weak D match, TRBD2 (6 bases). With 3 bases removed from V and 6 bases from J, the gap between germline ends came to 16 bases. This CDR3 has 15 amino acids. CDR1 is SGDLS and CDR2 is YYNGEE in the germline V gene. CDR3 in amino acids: CASSGGVVGGNEQFF. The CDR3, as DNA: TGTGCCAGCAGCGGGGGGGTGGTCGGAGGCAATGAGCAGTTCTTC. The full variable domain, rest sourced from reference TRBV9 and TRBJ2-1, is DSGVTQTPKHLITATGQRVTLRCSPRSGDLSVYWYQQSLDQGLQFLIQYYNGEERAKGNILERFSAQQFPDLHSELNLSSLELGDSALYFCASSGGVVGGNEQFFGPGTRLTVL.